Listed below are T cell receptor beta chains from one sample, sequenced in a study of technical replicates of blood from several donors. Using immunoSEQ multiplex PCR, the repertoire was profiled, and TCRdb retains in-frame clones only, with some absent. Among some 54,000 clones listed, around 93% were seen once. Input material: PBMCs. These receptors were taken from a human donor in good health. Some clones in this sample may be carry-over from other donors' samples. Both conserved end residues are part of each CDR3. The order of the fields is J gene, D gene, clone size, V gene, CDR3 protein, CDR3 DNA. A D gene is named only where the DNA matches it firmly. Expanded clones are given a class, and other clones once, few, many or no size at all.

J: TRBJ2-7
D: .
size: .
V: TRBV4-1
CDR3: CASSQKNSYEQYF
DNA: TGCGCCAGCAGCCAAAAAAACTCGTACGAGCAGTACTTC

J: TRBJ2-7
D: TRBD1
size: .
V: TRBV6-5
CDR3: CASSLRGHEQYF
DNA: TGTGCCAGCAGTCTCAGGGGGCACGAGCAGTACTTC

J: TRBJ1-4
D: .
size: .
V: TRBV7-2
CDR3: CASSRGGVNEKLFF
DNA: TGTGCCAGCAGCCGGGGGGGGGTAAATGAAAAACTGTTTTTT

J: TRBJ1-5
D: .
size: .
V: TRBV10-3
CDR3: CAINSQSNQPQHF
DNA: TGTGCCATCAACTCCCAAAGCAATCAGCCCCAGCATTTT

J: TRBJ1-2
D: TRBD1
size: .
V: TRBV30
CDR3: CAWDRGSGYTF
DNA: TGTGCCTGGGACAGGGGCAGTGGCTACACCTTC

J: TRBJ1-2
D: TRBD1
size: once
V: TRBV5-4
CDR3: CASSLVAGGAGYTF
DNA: TGTGCCAGCAGCTTGGTGGCAGGGGGCGCAGGCTACACCTTC

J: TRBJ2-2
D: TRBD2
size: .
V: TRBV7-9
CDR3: CASSLEVLAGASRTGELFF
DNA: TGTGCCAGCAGCTTAGAGGTGTTAGCGGGAGCCTCGAGGACCGGGGAGCTGTTTTTT

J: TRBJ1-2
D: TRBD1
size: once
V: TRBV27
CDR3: CASSLTAGGGYGYTF
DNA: TGTGCCAGCAGTTTAACGGCAGGGGGTGGCTATGGCTACACCTTC

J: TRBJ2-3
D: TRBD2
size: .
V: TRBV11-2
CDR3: CASSLNMAGGQYF
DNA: TGTGCCAGCAGCTTAAATATGGCGGGGGGGCAGTATTTT

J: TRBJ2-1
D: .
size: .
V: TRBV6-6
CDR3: CASSRGVGSSYNEQFF
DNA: TGTGCCAGCAGTCGAGGAGTGGGGAGCTCCTACAATGAGCAGTTCTTC

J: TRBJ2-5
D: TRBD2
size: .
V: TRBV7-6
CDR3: CASSAGLAMGETQYF
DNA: TGTGCCAGCAGCGCGGGACTAGCTATGGGAGAGACCCAGTACTTC

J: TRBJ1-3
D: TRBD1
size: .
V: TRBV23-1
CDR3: CASSPSGWDRANSGNTIYF
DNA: TGCGCCAGCAGTCCGTCGGGGTGGGACAGGGCTAACTCTGGAAACACCATATATTTT

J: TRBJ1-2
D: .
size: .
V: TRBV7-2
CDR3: CASRVGADYGYTF
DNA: TGTGCCAGCAGAGTGGGGGCGGACTATGGCTACACCTTC

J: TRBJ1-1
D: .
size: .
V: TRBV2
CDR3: CASSDRGNTEAFF
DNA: TGTGCCAGCAGTGACAGGGGGAACACTGAAGCTTTCTTT